A selection of T cell receptor beta chains follows, all from one sample in a study of human T cells and chemical hapten exposure. Each CDR3 protein gets one entry after TCRdb re-called the RACE reads with MiXCR. The data show about 380,000 distinct CDR3 sequences, roughly 5.3% seen once. Sequences were derived from whole blood, sampled in connection with sensitization to the hapten diphenylcyclopropenone (DPC). These receptors were obtained from a woman between 45 and 60 years old with alopecia areata. Some clones in this sample may be carry-over from other donors' samples. Both conserved end residues are part of each CDR3. Each record gives: clone size, V gene, D gene, J gene, CDR3 protein, CDR3 DNA. A D gene is named only where the DNA matches it firmly. The listing skips clone size in some rows; elsewhere it reads once, few, many or a size class.

few	TRBV7-2	.	TRBJ1-1	CASSLAGPPEAFF	TGTGCCAGCAGCTTAGCGGGGCCCCCTGAAGCTTTCTTT
.	TRBV4-3	TRBD1	TRBJ1-1	CASSQDRGSNTEAFF	TGCGCCAGCAGCCAGGACAGGGGATCGAACACTGAAGCTTTCTTT
.	TRBV25-1	.	TRBJ1-2	CASNSDTNYGYTF	TGTGCCAGCAATTCGGATACTAACTATGGCTACACCTTC
many	TRBV28	.	TRBJ2-1	CASSLPGAGYYNEQFF	TGTGCCAGCAGTTTACCAGGGGCAGGATATTACAATGAGCAGTTCTTC
many	TRBV6-5	.	TRBJ1-2	CASSYEAGDRYTF	TGTGCCAGCAGTTACGAGGCAGGGGACCGCTACACCTTC
.	TRBV7-8	TRBD2	TRBJ2-4	CASSLPNRASGLAKNIQYF	TGTGCCAGCAGCTTACCGAATAGGGCTAGCGGTCTAGCCAAAAACATTCAGTACTTC
many	TRBV28	.	TRBJ2-3	CASSIYSSTDTQYF	TGTGCCAGCAGCATATACTCTAGCACAGATACGCAGTATTTT
many	TRBV20-1	.	TRBJ2-2	CSARMGQHGELFF	TGCAGTGCTAGAATGGGGCAGCACGGGGAGCTGTTTTTT
many	TRBV12-3/TRBV12-4	.	TRBJ1-5	CASSWGEGQPQHF	TGTGCCAGCAGTTGGGGTGAGGGACAGCCCCAGCATTTT
.	TRBV20-1	.	TRBJ1-1	CSATRDAMNTEAFF	TGCAGTGCTACTAGGGACGCTATGAACACTGAAGCTTTCTTT
.	TRBV7-8	TRBD1	TRBJ1-1	CASSLLGGQGHNTEAFF	TGTGCCAGCAGCTTATTAGGGGGACAGGGGCATAACACTGAAGCTTTCTTT
many	TRBV4-1	.	TRBJ2-1	CASSQDKTEYNEQFF	TGCGCCAGCAGCCAGGATAAGACAGAATACAATGAGCAGTTCTTC
.	TRBV2	.	TRBJ1-2	CASRRDQTIHYTF	TGTGCCAGCAGGAGGGACCAAACTATACACTACACCTTC
.	TRBV25-1	.	TRBJ1-1	CAPPGGRTEAFF	TGTGCCCCCCCCGGGGGGAGGACTGAAGCTTTCTTT
many	TRBV4-1	.	TRBJ1-1	CASSRGVTEAFF	TGCGCCAGCAGCAGGGGGGTGACTGAAGCTTTCTTT
.	TRBV29-1	.	TRBJ1-1	CSSEGGYTEAFF	TGCAGTTCGGAGGGCGGGTACACTGAAGCTTTCTTT